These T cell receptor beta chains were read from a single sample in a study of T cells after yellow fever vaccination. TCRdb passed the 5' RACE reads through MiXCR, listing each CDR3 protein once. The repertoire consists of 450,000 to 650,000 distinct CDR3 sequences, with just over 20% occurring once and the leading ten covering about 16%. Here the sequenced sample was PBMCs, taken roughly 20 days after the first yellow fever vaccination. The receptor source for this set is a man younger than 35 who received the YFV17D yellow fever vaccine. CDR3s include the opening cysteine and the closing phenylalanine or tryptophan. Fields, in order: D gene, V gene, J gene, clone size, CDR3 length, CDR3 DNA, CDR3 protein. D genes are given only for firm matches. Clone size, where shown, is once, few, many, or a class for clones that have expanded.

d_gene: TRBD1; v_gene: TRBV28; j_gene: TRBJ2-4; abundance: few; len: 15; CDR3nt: TGTGCCAGCAGTACGAACAGGGGTTACAAAAACATTCAGTACTTC; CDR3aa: CASSTNRGYKNIQYF
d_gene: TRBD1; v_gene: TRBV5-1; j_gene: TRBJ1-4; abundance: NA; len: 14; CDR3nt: TGCGCCAGCAGACCGGGACAGTTAAATGAAAAACTGTTTTTT; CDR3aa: CASRPGQLNEKLFF
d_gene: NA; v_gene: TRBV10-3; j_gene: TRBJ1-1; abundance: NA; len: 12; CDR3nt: TGTGCCATCAGTGAGTCGACGGCGAAAGCTTTCTTT; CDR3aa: CAISESTAKAFF
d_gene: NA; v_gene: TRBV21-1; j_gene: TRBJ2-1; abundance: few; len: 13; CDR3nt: TGTGCCAGCGGGACAGCCCCAGAGAATGAGCAGTTCTTC; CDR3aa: CASGTAPENEQFF
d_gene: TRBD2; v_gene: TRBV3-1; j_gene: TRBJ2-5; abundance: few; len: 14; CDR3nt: TGTGCCAGCAGTCTTGCTAGCGGGGCGAGGACCCAGTACTTC; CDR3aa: CASSLASGARTQYF
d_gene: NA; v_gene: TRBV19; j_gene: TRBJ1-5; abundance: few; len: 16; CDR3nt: TGTGCCAGTTTACCGGCGGGACACGTGAAGAATCAGCCCCAGCATTTT; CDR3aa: CASLPAGHVKNQPQHF
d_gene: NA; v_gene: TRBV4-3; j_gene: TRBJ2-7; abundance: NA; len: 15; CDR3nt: TGCGCCAGCAGCCAAGAGGGAGCAGGCTACTACGAGCAGTACTTC; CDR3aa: CASSQEGAGYYEQYF
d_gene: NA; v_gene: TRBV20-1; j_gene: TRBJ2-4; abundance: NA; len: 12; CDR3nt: TGCAGTGCTAGTCTCGGGGGAAACATTCAGTACTTC; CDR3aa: CSASLGGNIQYF
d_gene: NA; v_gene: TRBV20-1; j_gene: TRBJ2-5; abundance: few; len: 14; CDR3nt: TGCAGTGCTAGAGTTGCCCAAGCTTCAGAGACCCAGTACTTC; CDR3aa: CSARVAQASETQYF
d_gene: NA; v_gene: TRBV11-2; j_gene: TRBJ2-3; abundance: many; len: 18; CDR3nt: TGTGCCAGCAGCCAGAACGGCGGGGGCGTACTTAGCACAGATACGCAGTATTTT; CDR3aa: CASSQNGGGVLSTDTQYF
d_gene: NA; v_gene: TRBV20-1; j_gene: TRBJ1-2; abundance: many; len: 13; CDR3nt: TGCAGTGCGCAAGCGGGACAACCTTATGGCTACACCTTC; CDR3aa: CSAQAGQPYGYTF
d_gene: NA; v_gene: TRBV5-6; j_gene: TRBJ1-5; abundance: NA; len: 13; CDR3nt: TGTGCCAGCAGCTTGTTCGGGAATCAGCCCCAGCATTTT; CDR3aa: CASSLFGNQPQHF
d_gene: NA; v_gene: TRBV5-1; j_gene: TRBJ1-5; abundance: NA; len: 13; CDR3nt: TGCGCCAGCAGCTTCGTAGGTCATCAGCCCCAGCATTTT; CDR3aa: CASSFVGHQPQHF
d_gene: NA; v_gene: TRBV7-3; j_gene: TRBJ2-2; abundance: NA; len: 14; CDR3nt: TGTGCCAGCAGCGGTGGACAGTCAGCCGGGGAGCTGTTTTTT; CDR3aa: CASSGGQSAGELFF
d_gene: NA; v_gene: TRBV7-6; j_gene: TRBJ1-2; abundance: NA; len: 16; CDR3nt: TGTGCCAGCAGCTTAGAGACAGGACCATCTGTTCGTGGCTACACCTTC; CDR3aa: CASSLETGPSVRGYTF
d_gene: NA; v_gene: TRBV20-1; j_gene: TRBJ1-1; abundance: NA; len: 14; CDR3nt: TGCAGTGCCCCTAATCCGGCAGGGTTCACTGAAGCTTTCTTT; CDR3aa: CSAPNPAGFTEAFF
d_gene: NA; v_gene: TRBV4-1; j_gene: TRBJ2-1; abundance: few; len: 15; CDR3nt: TGCGCCAGCAGCCAAGTGGCGGGTTTGGCCAATGAGCAGTTCTTC; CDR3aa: CASSQVAGLANEQFF
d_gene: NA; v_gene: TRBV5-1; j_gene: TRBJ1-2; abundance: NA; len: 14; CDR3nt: TGCGCCAGCAGCTCTGAGGGCTCTCCCTATGGCTACACCTTC; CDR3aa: CASSSEGSPYGYTF
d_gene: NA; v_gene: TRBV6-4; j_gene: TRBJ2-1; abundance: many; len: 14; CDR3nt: TGTGCCAGCAGTGAAGGGAGTTTATACAATGAGCAGTTCTTC; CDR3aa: CASSEGSLYNEQFF
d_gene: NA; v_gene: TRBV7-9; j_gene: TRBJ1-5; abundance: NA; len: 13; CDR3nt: TGTGCCAGCTCGAAATTACAGGGCCAGCCCCAGCATTTT; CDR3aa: CASSKLQGQPQHF
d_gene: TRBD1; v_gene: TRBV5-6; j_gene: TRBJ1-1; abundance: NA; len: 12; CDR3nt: TGTGCCAGCAGCTTGGTCGCGACAGGGGCTTTCTTT; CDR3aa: CASSLVATGAFF
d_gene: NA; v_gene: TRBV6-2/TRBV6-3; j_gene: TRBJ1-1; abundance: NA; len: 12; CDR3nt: TGTGCCAGCAGCAAGAAGTACACTGAAGCTTTCTTT; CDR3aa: CASSKKYTEAFF
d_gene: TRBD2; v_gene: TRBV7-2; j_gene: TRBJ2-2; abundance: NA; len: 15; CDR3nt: TGTGCCAGCAGCTTCGCTAGCGGATACACCGGGGAGCTGTTTTTT; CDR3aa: CASSFASGYTGELFF
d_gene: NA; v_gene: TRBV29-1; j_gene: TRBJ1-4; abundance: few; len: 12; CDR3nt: TGCAGCGTTGTCGGGAATAATGAAAAACTGTTTTTT; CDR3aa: CSVVGNNEKLFF
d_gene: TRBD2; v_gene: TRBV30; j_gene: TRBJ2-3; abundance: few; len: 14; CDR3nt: TGTGCCTGGAGACTAGCGGGTTCCACAGATACGCAGTATTTT; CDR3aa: CAWRLAGSTDTQYF
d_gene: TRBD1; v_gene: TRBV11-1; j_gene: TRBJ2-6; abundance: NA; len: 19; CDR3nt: TGTGCCAGCAGCTTACGGCCGGGACAGGGAGTCGCTGGGGCCAACGTCCTGACTTTC; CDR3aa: CASSLRPGQGVAGANVLTF
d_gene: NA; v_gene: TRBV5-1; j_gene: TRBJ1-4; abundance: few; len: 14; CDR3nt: TGCGCCAGCAGCTTGGACTCCCCCGGTGAAAAACTGTTTTTT; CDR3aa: CASSLDSPGEKLFF
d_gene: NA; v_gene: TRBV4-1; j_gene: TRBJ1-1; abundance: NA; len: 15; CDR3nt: TGCGCCAGCAGCCAAGGTTGGTCGGGAGACACTGAAGCTTTCTTT; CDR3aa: CASSQGWSGDTEAFF
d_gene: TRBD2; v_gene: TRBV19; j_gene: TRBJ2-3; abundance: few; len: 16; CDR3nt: TGTGCCAGTAGTCGACTAGCGGGGGGAACCCTAGATACGCAGTATTTT; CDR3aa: CASSRLAGGTLDTQYF